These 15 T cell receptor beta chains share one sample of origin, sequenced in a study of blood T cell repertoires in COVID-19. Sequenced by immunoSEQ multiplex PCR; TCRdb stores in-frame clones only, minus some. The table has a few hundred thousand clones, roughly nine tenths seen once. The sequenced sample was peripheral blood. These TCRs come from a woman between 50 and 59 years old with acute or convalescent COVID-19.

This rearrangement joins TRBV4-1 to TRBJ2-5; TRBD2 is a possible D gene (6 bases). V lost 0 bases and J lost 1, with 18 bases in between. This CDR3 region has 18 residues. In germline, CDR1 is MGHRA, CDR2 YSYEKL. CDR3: CASSQESGGLRTQETQYF. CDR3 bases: TGCGCCAGCAGCCAAGAATCAGGAGGACTACGGACCCAAGAGACCCAGTACTTC.

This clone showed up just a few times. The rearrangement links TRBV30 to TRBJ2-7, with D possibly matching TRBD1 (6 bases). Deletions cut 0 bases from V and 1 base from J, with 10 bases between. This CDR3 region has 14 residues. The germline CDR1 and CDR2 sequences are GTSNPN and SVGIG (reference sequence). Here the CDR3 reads CAWSVRGGSYEQYF. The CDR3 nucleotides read TGTGCCTGGAGTGTACGAGGGGGTTCCTACGAGCAGTACTTC.

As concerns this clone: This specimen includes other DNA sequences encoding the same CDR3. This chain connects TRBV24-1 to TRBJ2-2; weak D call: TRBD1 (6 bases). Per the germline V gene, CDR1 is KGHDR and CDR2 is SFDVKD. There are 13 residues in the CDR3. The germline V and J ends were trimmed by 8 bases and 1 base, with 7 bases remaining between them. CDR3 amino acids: CATTDRNTGELFF. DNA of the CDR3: TGTGCCACCACGGACAGGAACACCGGGGAGCTGTTTTTT.

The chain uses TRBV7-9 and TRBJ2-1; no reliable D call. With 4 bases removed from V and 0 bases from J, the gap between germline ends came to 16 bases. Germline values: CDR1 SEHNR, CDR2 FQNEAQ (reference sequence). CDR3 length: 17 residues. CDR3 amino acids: CASSSPFWASSYNEQFF. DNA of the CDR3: TGTGCCAGCAGCTCCCCCTTTTGGGCAAGCTCCTACAATGAGCAGTTCTTC.

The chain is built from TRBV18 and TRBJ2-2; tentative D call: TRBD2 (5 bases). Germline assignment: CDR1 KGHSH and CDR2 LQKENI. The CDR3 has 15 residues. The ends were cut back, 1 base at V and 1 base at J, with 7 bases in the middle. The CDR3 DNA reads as TGTGCCAGCTCACCACTCGCGGGGAACACCGGGGAGCTGTTTTTT. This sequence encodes CASSPLAGNTGELFF. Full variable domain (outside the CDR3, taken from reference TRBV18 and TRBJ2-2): NAGVMQNPRHLVRRRGQEARLRCSPMKGHSHVYWYRQLPEEGLKFMVYLQKENIIDESGMPKERFSAEFPKEGPSILRIQQVVRGDSAAYFCASSPLAGNTGELFFGEGSRLTVL.

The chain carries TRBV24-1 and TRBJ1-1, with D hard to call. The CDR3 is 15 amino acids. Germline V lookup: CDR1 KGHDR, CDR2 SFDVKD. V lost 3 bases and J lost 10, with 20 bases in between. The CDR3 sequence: CATSDDMGGVEGAFF. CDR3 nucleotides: TGTGCCACCAGTGATGACATGGGAGGAGTAGAGGGAGCTTTCTTT.

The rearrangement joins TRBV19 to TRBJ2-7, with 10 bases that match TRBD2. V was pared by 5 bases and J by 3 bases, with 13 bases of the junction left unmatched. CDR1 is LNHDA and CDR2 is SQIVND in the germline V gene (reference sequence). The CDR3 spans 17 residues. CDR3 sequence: CASSRGEPGLAFYEQYF. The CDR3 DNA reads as TGTGCCAGTAGTCGCGGCGAACCGGGACTAGCGTTCTACGAGCAGTACTTC.

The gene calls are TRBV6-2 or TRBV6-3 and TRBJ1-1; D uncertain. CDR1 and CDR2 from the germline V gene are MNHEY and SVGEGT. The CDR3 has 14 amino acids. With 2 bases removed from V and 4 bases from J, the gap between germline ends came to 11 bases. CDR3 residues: CASSYTKRSTEAFF. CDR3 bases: TGTGCCAGCAGTTACACAAAGAGGTCCACTGAAGCTTTCTTT.

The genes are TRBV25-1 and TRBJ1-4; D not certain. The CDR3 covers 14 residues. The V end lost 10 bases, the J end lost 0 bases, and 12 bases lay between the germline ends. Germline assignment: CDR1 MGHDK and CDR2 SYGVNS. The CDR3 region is CATSRGATNEKLFF. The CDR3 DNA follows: TGTGCCACCTCACGAGGTGCAACTAATGAAAAACTGTTTTTT.

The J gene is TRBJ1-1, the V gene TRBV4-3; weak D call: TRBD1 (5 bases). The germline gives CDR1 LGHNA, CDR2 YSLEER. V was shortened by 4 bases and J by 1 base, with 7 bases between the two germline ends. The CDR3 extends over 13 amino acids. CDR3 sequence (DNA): TGCGCCAGCAGCCGGGACTCGAACACTGAAGCTTTCTTT. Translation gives CASSRDSNTEAFF.

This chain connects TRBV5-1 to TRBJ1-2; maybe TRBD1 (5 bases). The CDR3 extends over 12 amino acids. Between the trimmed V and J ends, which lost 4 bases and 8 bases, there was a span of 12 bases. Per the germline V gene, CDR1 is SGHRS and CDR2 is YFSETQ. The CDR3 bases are TGCGCCAGCAGCGGCGGACAATTCGGCTACACCTTC. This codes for CASSGGQFGYTF.

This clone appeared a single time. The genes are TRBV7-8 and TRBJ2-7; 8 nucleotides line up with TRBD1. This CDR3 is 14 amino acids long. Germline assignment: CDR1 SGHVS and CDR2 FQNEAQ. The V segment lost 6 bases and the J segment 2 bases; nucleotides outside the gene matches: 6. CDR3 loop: CASRAGTGAYEQYF. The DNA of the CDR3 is TGTGCCAGCAGAGCCGGGACAGGCGCCTACGAGCAGTACTTC. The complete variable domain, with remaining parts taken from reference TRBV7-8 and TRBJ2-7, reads GAGVSQSPRYKVAKRGQDVALRCDPISGHVSLFWYQQALGQGPEFLTYFQNEAQLDKSGLPSDRFFAERPEGSVSTLKIQRTQQEDSAVYLCASRAGTGAYEQYFGPGTRLTVT.

The CDR3 region is CASSLAGGNNEQFF. The CDR3 DNA reads as TGTGCCAGCAGCTTAGCGGGGGGTAACAATGAGCAGTTCTTC. The chain employs TRBV27 and TRBJ2-1; 10 nucleotides agree with TRBD2. This CDR3 has 14 amino acids. The J segment lost 5 bases and the V segment lost 6 bases, leaving 4 bases of the junction unmatched. From germline, CDR1 is MNHEY and CDR2 SMNVEV (reference sequence).

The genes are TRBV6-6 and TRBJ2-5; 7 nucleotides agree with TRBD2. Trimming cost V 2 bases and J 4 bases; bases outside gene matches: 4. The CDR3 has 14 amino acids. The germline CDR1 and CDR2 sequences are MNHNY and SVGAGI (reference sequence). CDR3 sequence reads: CASSYGGEGETQYF. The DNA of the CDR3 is TGTGCCAGCAGTTACGGGGGGGAGGGAGAGACCCAGTACTTC.

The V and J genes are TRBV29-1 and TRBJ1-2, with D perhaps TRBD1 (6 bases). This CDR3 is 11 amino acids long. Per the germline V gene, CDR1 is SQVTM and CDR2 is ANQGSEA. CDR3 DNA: TGCAAGAGGGGGGGAAACTATGGCTACACCTTC. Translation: CKRGGNYGYTF.